This T cell receptor beta chain came from a study of T cell changes during pregnancy in multiple sclerosis. Produced via immunoSEQ multiplex PCR; TCRdb's table is partial and in-frame only. The table has tens of thousands of clones, approximately 88% seen once. This CDR3 region has 14 residues. Germline V gene data show CDR1 as SGHTA and CDR2 as FQGNSA. Between the trimmed V and J ends, which lost 0 bases and 3 bases, there was a span of 9 bases. The sample in question was peripheral blood, obtained in the first trimester of pregnancy. The chain has TRBV7-2 and TRBJ2-7, with D perhaps matching TRBD2 (6 bases). The sequence was collected from a female donor in good health, enrolled as a control in a pregnancy study. The CDR3 DNA reads TGTGCCAGCAGCTTAGCCAGGGAGGTCTACGAGCAGTACTTC. This translates into CASSLAREVYEQYF.